The entry below describes one T cell receptor (beta chain). This clonotype occurred a few times. This clone's antigen is unknown. Qualities for individual bases were not recorded, and no much larger clone is one base off. This entry is derived from a study of T-cell memory formation after mild COVID-19 (TCRdb year 2021). The study in broad terms: Most TCR sequence clusters were specific to one of the two donors. In a couple of donors, T-cell clones that expanded and contracted after mild COVID-19 were tracked by sequencing TCRalpha and TCRbeta repertoires over time. Two young, previously healthy adult volunteers made up the cohort, one male and one female.

Ficoll-Paque density gradient centrifugation was the method used to isolate PBMCs. Sequenced using an Illumina NovaSeq 6000. Using 5'RACE with constant-segment primers, TCRalpha and TCRbeta cDNA libraries were constructed, with sample barcodes and unique molecular identifiers added in the process. Trizol reagent was used to extract RNA from every sample. Libraries were amplified in two PCR steps, with a second sample barcode and Illumina TruSeq adapters added in the second step. Sequencing of the libraries was done on an Illumina NovaSeq, producing 2 x 150 bp paired-end reads. Per the source publication's procedure: Reads were demultiplexed and collapsed into UMI-guided consensus sequences with migec v1.2.7. Using mixcr v2.1.11, the UMI consensuses were aligned to TRA and TRB V and J templates and assembled into clonotypes. A clonotype was counted as expanded or contracted only when both edgeR and NoisET called the clonotype significant, with the noise models trained on biological replicates. edgeR calls used a false discovery rate-adjusted p below 0.01 and a log2 fold-change threshold of 1. PCA with hierarchical clustering of max-normalized trajectories of the 1000 most abundant clonotypes was used as exploratory dynamics analysis. Separately sequenced CD4+ and CD8+ repertoires were used to assign a CD4 or CD8 phenotype to each responding clone. TCRdb trimmed public reads at Q25 via fastp, called clones via MiXCR and kept in-frame beta chains. Every distinct CDR3 protein forms one entry, paired with its most common genes and DNA. These V and J calls originate from TCRdb's pipeline instead of the authors' own analysis. The sample yields under 700,000 distinct CDR3 sequences; about 20% were counted once. The ten largest clonotypes hold 12% of the sample.

V has 2 bases trimmed and J has 4 bases trimmed; junction bases matching no gene number 12. The CDR3 runs 18 amino acids, cysteine and phenylalanine included. Just CDR3 DNA is preserved here, 54 bases in frame from base 1. CDR1 KGHDR and CDR2 SFDVKD were looked up in the germline V gene. General study outcomes and caveats: Only a couple of mild cases were covered by the study, and larger cohorts that include severe cases with pre-infection samples were considered necessary. Whether the second-wave clones peaking on day 37 were SARS-CoV-2 specific was not confirmed. Some responding clones were detected in pre-infection memory, which suggested that pre-existing cross-reactive memory T cells had joined the SARS-CoV-2 response. Balanced CD4/CD8 phenotypes were observed for clones contracting from day 15 to 85, whereas a bias towards CD4+ was observed for a second wave of clones expanding from day 15 to 37. Contracting CD4+ clones were located mainly in the CM and EM memory subsets, whereas CD8+ clones were found to be enriched in EMRA.

The rearranged chain carries TRBV24-1 and TRBJ2-1, and 8 bases in between align with TRBD1. The TCR was taken from an adult woman who had mild COVID-19 (a few samples of this study predate the infection). The sample titles of this study are shuffled in the database, so cell type and time point are left out; the donor was told from shared clones. The sequenced sample was PBMCs or a T cell subset sorted from them (not recorded which). DNA sequence: TGTGCCACCAGTGATTCGGGACAGGATAACTCCCTTTACAATGAGCAGTTCTTC. Its amino acids are CATSDSGQDNSLYNEQFF.